This T cell receptor (beta chain) derives from a study of blood T cell repertoires in COVID-19. Background on the study: Collection of acute and convalescent COVID-19 samples took place in the United States, Italy and Spain. PBMCs, B-cell-depleted T cells, or T cells provided the cDNA or gDNA that made up the material.

The V gene end was trimmed by 3 bases and the J gene end by 6 bases; junction bases not matched to a gene: 3. The CDR3 runs 14 residues. Germline CDR1 and CDR2: SGHRS and YFSETQ. Original processing methods: Amplification from reference gene primers served as the basis for estimated nucleated cell counts. Assay: immunoSEQ multiplex PCR; the TCRdb copy retains only in-frame clones and omits some. That table furnishes V, J and clone size, whereas the DNA furnished D and trimming. The sample carries a few hundred thousand clones, roughly 86% recorded once. Sequencing input: peripheral blood. This TCR came from a woman in her 70s with active or convalescent COVID-19. This sequence joins TRBV5-1 and TRBJ2-4, with 10 bases fitting TRBD1. DNA of the CDR3: TGCGCCAGCAGCTCGGGACAGGGGCTAAACATTCAGTACTTC. Translation gives CASSSGQGLNIQYF.